What follows are 2 T cell receptor beta chains derived from one specimen sequenced in a study of T-cell reconstitution after alpha-beta-depleted transplantation in children. Preparation of the TCRbeta library was carried out with unique molecular identifiers. One entry per CDR3 protein results from TCRdb running MiXCR on the PCR reads. The sample carries around 420,000 distinct CDR3 sequences, 15% to 20% recorded once. The starting material was PBMCs, mostly from graft donor cells, obtained 360 days after TCRalphabeta/CD19-depleted stem cell transplant. These TCRs come from a boy in the first two years of life who had a stem cell transplant for Wiskott-Aldrich syndrome, so the T cells may come from the graft donor.

The rearrangement uses TRBV20-1 and TRBJ1-1, with no clear D. Trimming removed 6 bases at V and 6 bases at J, with 20 bases between. The CDR3 is 14 amino acids. Per the germline V gene, CDR1 is DFQATT and CDR2 is SNEGSKA (reference sequence). The chain's CDR3 is CSALAGRPVAEAFF. The CDR3 nucleotides are TGCAGTGCCCTAGCCGGACGCCCGGTCGCTGAAGCTTTCTTT.

This rearrangement joins TRBV29-1 to TRBJ2-2; D call uncertain. The CDR3 has 11 amino acids. V was clipped by 4 bases and J by 11 bases, with 11 bases between them. Germline lookup yields CDR1 SQVTM and CDR2 ANQGSEA. CDR3 in amino acids: CSVVGVGELFF. The DNA of the CDR3 is TGCAGCGTTGTTGGGGTCGGAGAGCTGTTTTTT.